Below are 8 T cell receptor beta chains sequenced from a single sample in a study of T cells in localized non-small cell lung cancer. Measured with immunoSEQ multiplex PCR; TCRdb has only the in-frame clones, and not every one. The table records around 70,000 clones, roughly 83% of them present only once. This specimen consisted of peripheral blood, obtained before any cancer treatment. These receptor sequences come from a female donor older than 55 with stage I lung adenocarcinoma.

V usage is TRBV4-3 and J usage is TRBJ2-3; perhaps TRBD1 as D (5 bases). The CDR3 has 15 amino acids. CDR1 is LGHNA and CDR2 is YSLEER in the germline V gene. The germline V and J ends were trimmed by 1 base and 2 bases, with 10 bases remaining between them. The CDR3 DNA reads TGCGCCAGCAGCCAAGCTGGGGCGGCCACAGATACGCAGTATTTT. Protein sequence: CASSQAGAATDTQYF.

The rearrangement links TRBV19 to TRBJ1-4; D ambiguous. V was clipped by 3 bases and J by 8 bases, with 16 bases between them. The CDR3 has 15 residues. Germline V gives CDR1 LNHDA, CDR2 SQIVND (reference sequence). CDR3 in amino acids: CASSIKAQPSEKLFF. CDR3 nucleotides: TGTGCCAGTAGTATCAAGGCCCAACCGTCCGAAAAACTGTTTTTT.

This clone was counted once. The chain recombines TRBV19 with TRBJ2-5; no definite D call. The CDR3 has 14 amino acids. Germline values: CDR1 LNHDA, CDR2 SQIVND (reference sequence). The V end was cut by 2 bases, the J end by 4 bases, with 11 bases between. The CDR3 DNA reads TGTGCCAGTAGTATACAGCATAGGTCAGAGACCCAGTACTTC. As protein: CASSIQHRSETQYF.

This sequence joins TRBV25-1 and TRBJ2-7, with D tentatively TRBD1 (6 bases). The V and J ends lost 3 bases and 3 bases respectively, with 18 bases between them. CDR1 and CDR2 (germline): MGHDK, SYGVNS. The CDR3 contains 16 residues. In DNA, the CDR3 is TGTGCCAGCAGTGATCTTCTGACAGGCGATTACTACGAGCAGTACTTC. Amino acid sequence: CASSDLLTGDYYEQYF.

V is TRBV2 and J is TRBJ1-1; D call uncertain. Germline V gene data show CDR1 as SNHLY and CDR2 as FYNNEI. Trimming removed 6 bases at V and 4 bases at J, with 12 bases between. The CDR3 is 13 residues long. CDR3 in amino acids: CASRHDKSTEAFF. CDR3 sequence (DNA): TGTGCCAGCAGACACGACAAGAGCACTGAAGCTTTCTTT.

The chain is built from TRBV7-2 and TRBJ2-7, with TRBD2 matching over 9 bases. V trimming: 2 bases; J trimming: 5 bases; junction bases outside the gene matches: 7. Germline V lookup: CDR1 SGHTA, CDR2 FQGNSA. The CDR3 covers 15 residues. The CDR3: CASSLNSGSTHEQYF. In DNA, the CDR3 is TGTGCCAGCAGCTTAAATAGCGGGAGTACCCACGAGCAGTACTTC.

CDR3 in DNA: TGTGCCAGCAGCTTGGAAAGGGGACGGGCCAACTATGGCTACACCTTC. Translating it yields CASSLERGRANYGYTF. The rearrangement links TRBV5-4 to TRBJ1-2, with D perhaps TRBD1 (5 bases). This CDR3 comprises 16 residues. Germline values: CDR1 SGHNT, CDR2 YYREEE (reference sequence). V was trimmed by 0 bases and J by 2 bases, leaving 14 bases between them.

This clone turned up a few times. The chain has TRBV29-1 and TRBJ1-1, with 9 bases lining up with TRBD1. Looked up from germline, CDR1 is SQVTM and CDR2 is ANQGSEA. V lost 6 bases, J lost 3 bases, and 5 bases stayed unmatched. The length of the CDR3 is 13 residues. CDR3 residues: CSVWTGVYTEAFF. For the CDR3, the DNA is TGCAGCGTCTGGACAGGGGTGTACACTGAAGCTTTCTTT.